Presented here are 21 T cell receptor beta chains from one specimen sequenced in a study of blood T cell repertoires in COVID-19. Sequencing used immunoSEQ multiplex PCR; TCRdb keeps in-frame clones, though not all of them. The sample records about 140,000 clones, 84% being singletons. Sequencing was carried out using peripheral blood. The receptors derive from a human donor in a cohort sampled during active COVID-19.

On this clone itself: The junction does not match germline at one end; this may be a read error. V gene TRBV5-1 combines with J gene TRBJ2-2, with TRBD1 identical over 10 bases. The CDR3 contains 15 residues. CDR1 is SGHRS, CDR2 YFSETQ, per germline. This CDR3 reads CASSSGPGTGEINIF. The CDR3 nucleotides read TGCGCCAGCAGCTCCGGTCCCGGGACAGGGGAAATCAATATTTTT.

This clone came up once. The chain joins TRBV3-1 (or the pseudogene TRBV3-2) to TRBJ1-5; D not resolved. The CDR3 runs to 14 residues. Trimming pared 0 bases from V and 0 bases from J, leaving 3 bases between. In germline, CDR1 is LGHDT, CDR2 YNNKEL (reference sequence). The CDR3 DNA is TGTGCCAGCAGCCAAGATTATAGCAATCAGCCCCAGCATTTT. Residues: CASSQDYSNQPQHF.

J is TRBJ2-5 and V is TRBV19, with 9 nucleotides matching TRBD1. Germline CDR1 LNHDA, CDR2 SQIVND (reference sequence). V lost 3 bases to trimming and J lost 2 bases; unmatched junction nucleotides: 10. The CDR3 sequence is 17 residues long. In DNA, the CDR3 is TGTGCCAGTAGTATTGGGGGAACAGGGGGCGGGCAAGAGACCCAGTACTTC. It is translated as CASSIGGTGGGQETQYF.

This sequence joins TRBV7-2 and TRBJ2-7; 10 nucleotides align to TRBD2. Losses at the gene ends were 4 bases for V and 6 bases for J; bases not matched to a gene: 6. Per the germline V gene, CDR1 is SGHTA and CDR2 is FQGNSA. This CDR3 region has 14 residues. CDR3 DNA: TGTGCCAGCAGCTCAGCTAGCGGGAGCTGCGAGCAGTACGTC. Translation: CASSSASGSCEQYV.

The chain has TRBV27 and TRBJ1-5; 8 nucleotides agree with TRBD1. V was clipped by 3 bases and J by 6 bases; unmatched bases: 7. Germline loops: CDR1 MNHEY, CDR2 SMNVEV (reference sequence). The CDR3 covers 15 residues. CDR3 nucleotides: TGTGCCAGCAGTTTTAGACAGGGGATAGGTCAGCCCCAGCATTTT. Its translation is CASSFRQGIGQPQHF.

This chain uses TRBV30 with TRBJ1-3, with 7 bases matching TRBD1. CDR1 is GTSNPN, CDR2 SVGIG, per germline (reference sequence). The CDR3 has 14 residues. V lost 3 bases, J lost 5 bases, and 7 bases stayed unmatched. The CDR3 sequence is CAWRMGQSRNTIYF. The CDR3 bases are TGTGCCTGGAGAATGGGACAGTCGAGAAACACCATATATTTT.

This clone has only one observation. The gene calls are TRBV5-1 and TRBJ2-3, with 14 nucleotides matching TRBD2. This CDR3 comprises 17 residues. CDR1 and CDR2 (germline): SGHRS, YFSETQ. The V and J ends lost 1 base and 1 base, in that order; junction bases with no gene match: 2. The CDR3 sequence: CASSLWGLAGGTDTQYF. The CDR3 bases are TGCGCCAGCAGCTTGTGGGGACTAGCGGGGGGCACAGATACGCAGTATTTT.

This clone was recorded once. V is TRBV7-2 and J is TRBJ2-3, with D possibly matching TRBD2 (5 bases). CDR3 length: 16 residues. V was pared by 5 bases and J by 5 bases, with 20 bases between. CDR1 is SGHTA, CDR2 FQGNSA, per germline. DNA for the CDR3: TGTGCCAGCAGCCAGCTCCGTCCACTAGGCGGAGATACGCAGTATTTT. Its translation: CASSQLRPLGGDTQYF.

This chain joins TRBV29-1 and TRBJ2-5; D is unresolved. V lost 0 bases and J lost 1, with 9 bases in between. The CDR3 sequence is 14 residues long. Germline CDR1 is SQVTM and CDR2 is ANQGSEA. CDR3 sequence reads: CSVEDAAGQETQYF. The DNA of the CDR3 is TGCAGCGTTGAAGATGCGGCCGGCCAAGAGACCCAGTACTTC. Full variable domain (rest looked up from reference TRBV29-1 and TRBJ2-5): SAVISQKPSRDICQRGTSLTIQCQVDSQVTMMFWYRQQPGQSLTLIATANQGSEATYESGFVIDKFPISRPNLTFSTLTVSNMSPEDSSIYLCSVEDAAGQETQYFGPGTRLLVL.

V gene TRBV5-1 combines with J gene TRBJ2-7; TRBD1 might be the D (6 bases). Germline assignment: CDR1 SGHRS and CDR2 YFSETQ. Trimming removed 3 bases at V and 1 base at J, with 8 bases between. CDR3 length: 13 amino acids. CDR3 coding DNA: TGCGCCAGCAGCTGGACAGCTTCCTACGAGCAGTACTTC. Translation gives CASSWTASYEQYF.

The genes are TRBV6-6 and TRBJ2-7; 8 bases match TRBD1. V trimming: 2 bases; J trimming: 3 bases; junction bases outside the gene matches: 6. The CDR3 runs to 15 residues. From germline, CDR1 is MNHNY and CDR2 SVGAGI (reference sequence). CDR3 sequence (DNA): TGTGCCAGCAGTTACCCTGACAGGGGTTACTACGAGCAGTACTTC. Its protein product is CASSYPDRGYYEQYF.

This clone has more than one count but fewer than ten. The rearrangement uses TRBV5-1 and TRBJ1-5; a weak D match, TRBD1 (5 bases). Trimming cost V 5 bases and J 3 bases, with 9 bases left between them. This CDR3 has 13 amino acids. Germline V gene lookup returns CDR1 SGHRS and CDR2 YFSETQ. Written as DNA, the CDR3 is TGCGCCAGCAGTGACAGTCCCAATCAGCCCCAGCATTTT. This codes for CASSDSPNQPQHF.

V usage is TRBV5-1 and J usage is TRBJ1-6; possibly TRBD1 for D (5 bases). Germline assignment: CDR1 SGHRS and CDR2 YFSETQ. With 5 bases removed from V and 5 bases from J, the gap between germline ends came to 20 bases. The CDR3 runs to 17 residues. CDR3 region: CASRTTGTREDNSPLHF. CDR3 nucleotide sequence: TGCGCCAGCAGGACTACCGGGACGCGGGAGGATAATTCACCCCTCCACTTT.

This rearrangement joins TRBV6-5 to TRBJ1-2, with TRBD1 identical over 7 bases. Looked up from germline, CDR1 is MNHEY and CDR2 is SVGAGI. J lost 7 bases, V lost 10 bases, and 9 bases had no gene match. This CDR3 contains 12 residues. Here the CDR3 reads CATREGATGYTF. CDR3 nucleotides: TGTGCCACCAGGGAGGGGGCGACTGGCTACACCTTC.

CDR3 protein: CASSLGDYNEQFF. The DNA for the CDR3 is TGTGCCAGCAGTTTAGGAGATTACAATGAGCAGTTCTTC. The chain employs TRBV12-3 or TRBV12-4 and TRBJ2-1; the D is unclear. The CDR3 is made up of 13 amino acids. V dropped 1 base and J dropped 4 bases, with 5 bases sitting between them.

The CDR3 DNA reads TGTGCCAGCAGTGAAGGACAGGCTGGCACAGATACGCAGTATTTT. It specifies CASSEGQAGTDTQYF. The chain employs TRBV6-1 and TRBJ2-3; D is possibly TRBD1 (6 bases). The CDR3 length is 15 residues. Germline V lookup: CDR1 MNHNS, CDR2 SASEGT. The V and J ends lost 1 base and 1 base respectively, with 9 bases between them.

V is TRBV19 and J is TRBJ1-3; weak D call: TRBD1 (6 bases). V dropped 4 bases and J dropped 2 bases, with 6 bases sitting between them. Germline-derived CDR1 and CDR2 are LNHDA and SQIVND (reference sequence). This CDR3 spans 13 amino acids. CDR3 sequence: CASSTGAGNTIYF. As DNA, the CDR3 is TGTGCCAGTAGTACAGGGGCTGGAAACACCATATATTTT.

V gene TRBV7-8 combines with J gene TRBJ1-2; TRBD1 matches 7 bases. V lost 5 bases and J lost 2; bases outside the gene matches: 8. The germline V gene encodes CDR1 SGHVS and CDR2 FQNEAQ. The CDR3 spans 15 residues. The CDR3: CASSIWPGQNYGYTF. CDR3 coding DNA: TGTGCCAGCAGCATTTGGCCGGGACAGAACTATGGCTACACCTTC.

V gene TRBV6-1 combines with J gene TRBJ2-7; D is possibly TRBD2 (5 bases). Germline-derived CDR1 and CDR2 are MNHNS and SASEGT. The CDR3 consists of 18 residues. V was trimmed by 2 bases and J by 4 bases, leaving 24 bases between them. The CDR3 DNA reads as TGTGCCAGCAGTGAAAGATCAGGAAGACCAACCGGGGTTTACGAGCAGTACGTC. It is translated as CASSERSGRPTGVYEQYV.

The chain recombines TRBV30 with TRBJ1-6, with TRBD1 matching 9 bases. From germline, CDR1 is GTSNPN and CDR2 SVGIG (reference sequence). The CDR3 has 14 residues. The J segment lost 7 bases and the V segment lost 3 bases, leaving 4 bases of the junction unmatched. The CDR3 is CAWSSGQGNSPLHF. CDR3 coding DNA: TGTGCCTGGAGCTCGGGACAGGGAAATTCACCCCTCCACTTT.

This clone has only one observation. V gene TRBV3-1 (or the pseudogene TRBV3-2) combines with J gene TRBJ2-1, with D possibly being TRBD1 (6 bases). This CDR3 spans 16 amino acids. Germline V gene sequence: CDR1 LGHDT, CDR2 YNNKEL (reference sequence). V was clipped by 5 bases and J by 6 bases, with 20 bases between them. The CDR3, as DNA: TGTGCCAGCAGCTCGCAGGGGTACAATACCCGCAATGAGCAGTTCTTC. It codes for CASSSQGYNTRNEQFF.